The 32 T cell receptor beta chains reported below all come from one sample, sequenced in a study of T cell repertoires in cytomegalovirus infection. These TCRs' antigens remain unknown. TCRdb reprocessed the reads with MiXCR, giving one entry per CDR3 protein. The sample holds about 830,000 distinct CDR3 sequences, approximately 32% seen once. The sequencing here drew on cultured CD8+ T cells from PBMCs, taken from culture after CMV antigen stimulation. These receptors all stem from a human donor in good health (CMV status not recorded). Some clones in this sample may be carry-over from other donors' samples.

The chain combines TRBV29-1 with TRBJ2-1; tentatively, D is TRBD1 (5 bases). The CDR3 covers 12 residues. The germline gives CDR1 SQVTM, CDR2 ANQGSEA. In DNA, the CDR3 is TGCAGTCGCCCAGGGATTGGGAATGAGCAGTTCTTC. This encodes CSRPGIGNEQFF.

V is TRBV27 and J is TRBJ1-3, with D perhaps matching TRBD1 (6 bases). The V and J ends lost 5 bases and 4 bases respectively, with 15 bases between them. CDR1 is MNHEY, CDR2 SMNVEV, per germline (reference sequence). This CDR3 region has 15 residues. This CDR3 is CASSTLGGGGNTIYF. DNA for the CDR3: TGTGCCAGCAGTACCCTCGGGGGCGGAGGAAACACCATATATTTT.

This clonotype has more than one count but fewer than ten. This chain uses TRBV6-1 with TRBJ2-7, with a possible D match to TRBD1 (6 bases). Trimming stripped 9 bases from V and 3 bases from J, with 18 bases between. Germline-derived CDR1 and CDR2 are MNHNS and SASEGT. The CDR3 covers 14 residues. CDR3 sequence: CARLPSGALYEQYV. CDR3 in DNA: TGTGCCAGGCTCCCCTCAGGGGCTCTCTACGAGCAGTACGTC.

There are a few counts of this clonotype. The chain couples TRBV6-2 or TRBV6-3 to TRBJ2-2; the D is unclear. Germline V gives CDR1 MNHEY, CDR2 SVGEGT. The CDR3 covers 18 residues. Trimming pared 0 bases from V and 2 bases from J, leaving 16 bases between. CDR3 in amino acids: CASSYSHSIFLNTGELFF. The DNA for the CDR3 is TGTGCCAGCAGTTACTCCCATTCTATTTTTCTTAACACCGGGGAGCTGTTTTTT.

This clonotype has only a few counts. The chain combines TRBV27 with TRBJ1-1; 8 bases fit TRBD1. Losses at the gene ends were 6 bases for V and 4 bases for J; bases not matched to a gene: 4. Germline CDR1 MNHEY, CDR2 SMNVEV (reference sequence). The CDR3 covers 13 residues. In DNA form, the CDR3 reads TGTGCCAGCAGGCTCGGACAGGGCACTGAAGCTTTCTTT. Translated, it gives CASRLGQGTEAFF.

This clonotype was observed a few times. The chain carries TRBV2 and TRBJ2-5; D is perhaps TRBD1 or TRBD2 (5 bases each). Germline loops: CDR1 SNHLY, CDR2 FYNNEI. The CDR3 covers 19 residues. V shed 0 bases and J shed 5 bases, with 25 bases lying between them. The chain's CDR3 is CASSEARGPASVSRETQYF. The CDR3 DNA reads TGTGCCAGCAGTGAAGCTCGGGGACCCGCCTCAGTCAGCAGGGAGACCCAGTACTTC.

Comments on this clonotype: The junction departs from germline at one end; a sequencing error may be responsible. As DNA, the CDR3 is TGTGTCAGCAGCCATGGGGGCACAAGCACAGATACGCAGTATTTT. Residues: CVSSHGGTSTDTQYF. This chain links TRBV14 with TRBJ2-3; maybe TRBD1 (6 bases). There are 15 residues in the CDR3. Germline CDR1 reads SGHDN; CDR2 reads FVKESK.

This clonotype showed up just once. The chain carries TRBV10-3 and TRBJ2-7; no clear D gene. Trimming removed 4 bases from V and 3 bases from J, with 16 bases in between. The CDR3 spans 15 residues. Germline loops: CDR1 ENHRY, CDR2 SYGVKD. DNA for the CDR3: TGTGCCATCAGTGTTATGGACCCAAGGAACTACGAGCAGTACTTC. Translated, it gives CAISVMDPRNYEQYF.

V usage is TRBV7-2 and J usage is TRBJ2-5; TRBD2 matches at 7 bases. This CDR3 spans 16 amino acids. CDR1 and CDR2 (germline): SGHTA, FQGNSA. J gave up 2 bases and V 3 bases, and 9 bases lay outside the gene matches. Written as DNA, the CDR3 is TGTGCCAGCAGCTTCAGAATTTGGCGGGGGCAAGAGACCCAGTACTTC. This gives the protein CASSFRIWRGQETQYF.

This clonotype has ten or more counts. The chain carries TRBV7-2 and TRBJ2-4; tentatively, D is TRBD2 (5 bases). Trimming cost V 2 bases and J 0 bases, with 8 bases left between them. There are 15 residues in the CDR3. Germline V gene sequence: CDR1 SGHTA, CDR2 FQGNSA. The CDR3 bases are TGTGCCAGCAGCTTACGGGATCTAGCCAAAAACATTCAGTACTTC. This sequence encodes CASSLRDLAKNIQYF.

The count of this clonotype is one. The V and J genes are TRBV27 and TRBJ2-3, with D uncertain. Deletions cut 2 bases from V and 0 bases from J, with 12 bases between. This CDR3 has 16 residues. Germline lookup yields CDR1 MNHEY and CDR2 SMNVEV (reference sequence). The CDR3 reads CASSLNSAVSTDTQYF. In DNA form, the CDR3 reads TGTGCCAGCAGTTTAAACTCAGCTGTGAGCACAGATACGCAGTATTTT.

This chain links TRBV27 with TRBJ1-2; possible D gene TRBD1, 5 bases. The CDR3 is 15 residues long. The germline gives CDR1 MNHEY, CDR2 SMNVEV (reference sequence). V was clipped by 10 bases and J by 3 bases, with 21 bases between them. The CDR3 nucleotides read TGTGCCACCACGCGCTCCGGGGACCGTTACTATGGCTACACCTTC. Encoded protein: CATTRSGDRYYGYTF.

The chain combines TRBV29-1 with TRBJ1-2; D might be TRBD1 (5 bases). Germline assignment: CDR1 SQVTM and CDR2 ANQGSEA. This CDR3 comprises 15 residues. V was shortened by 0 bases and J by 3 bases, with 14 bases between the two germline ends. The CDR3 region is CSVEDFSDSYYGYTF. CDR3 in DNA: TGCAGCGTTGAAGATTTCAGCGACAGTTACTATGGCTACACCTTC.

CDR3 sequence (DNA): TGTGCCAGCATCCGGACCGCCTACGAGCAGTACTTC. This translates into CASIRTAYEQYF. This chain uses TRBV2 with TRBJ2-7; D remains unclear. Germline lookup yields CDR1 SNHLY and CDR2 FYNNEI. The CDR3 spans 12 residues. V was clipped by 7 bases and J by 2 bases, with 9 bases between them.

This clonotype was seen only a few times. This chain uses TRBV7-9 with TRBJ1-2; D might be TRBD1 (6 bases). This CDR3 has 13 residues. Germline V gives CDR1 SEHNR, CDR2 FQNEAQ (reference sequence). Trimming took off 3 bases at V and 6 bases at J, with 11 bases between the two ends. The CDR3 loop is CASSLVQGNGYTF. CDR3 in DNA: TGTGCCAGCAGCTTGGTTCAGGGGAATGGCTACACCTTC.

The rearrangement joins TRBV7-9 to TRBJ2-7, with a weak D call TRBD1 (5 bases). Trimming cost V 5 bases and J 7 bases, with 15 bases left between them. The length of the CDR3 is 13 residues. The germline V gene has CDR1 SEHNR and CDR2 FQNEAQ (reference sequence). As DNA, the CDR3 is TGTGCCAGCAGCACCGGACACCTAGGGGAGCAGTACTTC. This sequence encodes CASSTGHLGEQYF.

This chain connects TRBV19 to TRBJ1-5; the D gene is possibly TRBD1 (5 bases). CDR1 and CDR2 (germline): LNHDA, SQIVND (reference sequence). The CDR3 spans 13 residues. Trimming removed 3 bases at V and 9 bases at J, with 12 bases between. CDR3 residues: CASSIGHPRPQHF. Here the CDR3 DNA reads TGTGCCAGTAGTATTGGACACCCGAGGCCCCAGCATTTT.

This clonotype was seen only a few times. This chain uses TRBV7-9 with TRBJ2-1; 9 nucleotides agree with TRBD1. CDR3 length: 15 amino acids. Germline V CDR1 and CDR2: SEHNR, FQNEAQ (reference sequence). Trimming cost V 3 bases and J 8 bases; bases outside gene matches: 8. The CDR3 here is CASSFGQGNRDEQFF. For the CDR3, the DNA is TGTGCCAGCAGCTTTGGACAGGGGAATAGGGATGAGCAGTTCTTC.

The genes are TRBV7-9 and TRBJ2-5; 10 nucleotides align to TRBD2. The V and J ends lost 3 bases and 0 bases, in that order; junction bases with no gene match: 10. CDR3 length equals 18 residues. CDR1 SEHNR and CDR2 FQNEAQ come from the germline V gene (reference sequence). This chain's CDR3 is CASSLIRASGGHQETQYF. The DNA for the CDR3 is TGTGCCAGCAGCTTGATACGGGCTAGCGGGGGCCACCAAGAGACCCAGTACTTC. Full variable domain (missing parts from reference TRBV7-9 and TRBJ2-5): DTGVSQNPRHKITKRGQNVTFRCDPISEHNRLYWYRQTLGQGPEFLTYFQNEAQLEKSRLLSDRFSAERPKGSFSTLEIQRTEQGDSAMYLCASSLIRASGGHQETQYFGPGTRLLVL.

The CDR3 sequence is CASNLAGGLAGANVLTF. The CDR3, as DNA: TGTGCCAGCAACCTAGCGGGGGGGCTTGCTGGGGCCAACGTCCTGACTTTC. This chain joins TRBV7-9 and TRBJ2-6; 12 bases are a match to TRBD2. The junction had 6 bases not matched to a gene; V was cut back by 7 bases and J by 2 bases. This CDR3 has 17 residues. CDR1 is SEHNR, CDR2 FQNEAQ, per germline (reference sequence).

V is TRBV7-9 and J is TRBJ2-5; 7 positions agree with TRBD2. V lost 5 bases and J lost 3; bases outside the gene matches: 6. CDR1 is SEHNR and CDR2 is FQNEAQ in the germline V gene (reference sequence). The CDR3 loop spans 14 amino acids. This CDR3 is CASSAWDYEETQYF. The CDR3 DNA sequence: TGTGCCAGCAGCGCCTGGGACTACGAAGAGACCCAGTACTTC.

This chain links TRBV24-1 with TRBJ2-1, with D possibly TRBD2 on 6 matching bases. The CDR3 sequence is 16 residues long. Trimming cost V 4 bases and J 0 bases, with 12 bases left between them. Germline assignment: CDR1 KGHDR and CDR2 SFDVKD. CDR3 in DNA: TGTGCCACCAGTGAAACGGGACTGTCCTCCTACAATGAGCAGTTCTTC. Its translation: CATSETGLSSYNEQFF.

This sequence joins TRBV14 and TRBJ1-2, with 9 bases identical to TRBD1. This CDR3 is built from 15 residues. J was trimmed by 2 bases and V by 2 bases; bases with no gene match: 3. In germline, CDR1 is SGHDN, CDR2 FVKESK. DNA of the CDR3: TGTGCCAGCAGCCAATGGGGACAGGGAAACTATGGCTACACCTTC. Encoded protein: CASSQWGQGNYGYTF.

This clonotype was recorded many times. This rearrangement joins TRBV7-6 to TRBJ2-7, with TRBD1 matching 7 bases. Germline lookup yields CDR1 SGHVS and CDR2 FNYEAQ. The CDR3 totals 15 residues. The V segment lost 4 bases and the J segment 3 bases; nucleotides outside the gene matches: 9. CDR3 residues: CASSSGLGQLYEQYF. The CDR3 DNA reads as TGTGCCAGCAGCTCGGGCCTGGGACAGCTCTACGAGCAGTACTTC.

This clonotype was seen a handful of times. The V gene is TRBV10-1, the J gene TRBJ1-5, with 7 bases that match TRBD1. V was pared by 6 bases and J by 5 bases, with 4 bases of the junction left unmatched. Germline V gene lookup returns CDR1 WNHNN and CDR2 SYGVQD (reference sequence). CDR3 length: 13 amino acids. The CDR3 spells CASSQGGHQPQHF. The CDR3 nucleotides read TGCGCCAGCAGCCAGGGGGGTCATCAGCCCCAGCATTTT.

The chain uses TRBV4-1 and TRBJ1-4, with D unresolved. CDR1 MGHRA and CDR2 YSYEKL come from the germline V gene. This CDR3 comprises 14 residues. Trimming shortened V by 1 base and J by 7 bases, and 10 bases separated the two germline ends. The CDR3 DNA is TGCGCCAGCAGCCAAGCTGGGGTCGTTGAAAAACTGTTTTTT. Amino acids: CASSQAGVVEKLFF.

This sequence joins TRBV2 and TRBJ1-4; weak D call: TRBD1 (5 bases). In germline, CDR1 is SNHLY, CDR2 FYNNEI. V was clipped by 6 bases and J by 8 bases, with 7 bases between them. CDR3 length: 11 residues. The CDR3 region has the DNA TGTGCCAGCAGGGGACGGGAAAAACTGTTTTTT. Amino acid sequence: CASRGREKLFF. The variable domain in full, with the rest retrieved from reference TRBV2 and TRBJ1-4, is EPEVTQTPSHQVTQMGQEVILRCVPISNHLYFYWYRQILGQKVEFLVSFYNNEISEKSEIFDDQFSVERPDGSNFTLKIRSTKLEDSAMYFCASRGREKLFFGSGTQLSVL.

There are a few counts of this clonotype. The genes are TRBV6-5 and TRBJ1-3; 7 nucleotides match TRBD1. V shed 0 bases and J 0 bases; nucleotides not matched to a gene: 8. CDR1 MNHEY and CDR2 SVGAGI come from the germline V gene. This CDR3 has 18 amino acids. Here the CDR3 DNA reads TGTGCCAGCAGTTACTCACAGGGGTCACTTCTCTCTGGAAACACCATATATTTT. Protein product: CASSYSQGSLLSGNTIYF.

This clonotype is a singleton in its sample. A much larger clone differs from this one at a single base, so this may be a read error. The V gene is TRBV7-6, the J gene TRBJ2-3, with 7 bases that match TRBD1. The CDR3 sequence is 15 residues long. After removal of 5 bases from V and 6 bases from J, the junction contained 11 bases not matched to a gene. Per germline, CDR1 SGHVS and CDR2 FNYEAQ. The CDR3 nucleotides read TGTGCCAGCAGCCTAATAGGACAGGAATGCGATACGCAGTATTTT. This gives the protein CASSLIGQECDTQYF.

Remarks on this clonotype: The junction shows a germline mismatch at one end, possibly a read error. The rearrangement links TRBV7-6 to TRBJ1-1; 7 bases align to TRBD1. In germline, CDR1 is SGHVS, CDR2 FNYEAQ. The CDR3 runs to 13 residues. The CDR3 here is CANSGGDSFEAFF. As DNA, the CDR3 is TGTGCCAACAGCGGCGGGGACAGTTTTGAAGCTTTCTTT.

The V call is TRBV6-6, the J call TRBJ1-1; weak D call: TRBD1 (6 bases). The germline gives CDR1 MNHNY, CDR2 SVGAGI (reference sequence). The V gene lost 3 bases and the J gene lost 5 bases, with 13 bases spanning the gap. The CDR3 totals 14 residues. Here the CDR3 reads CASSYGTPKTEAFF. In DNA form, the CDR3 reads TGTGCCAGCAGTTATGGGACACCGAAGACTGAAGCTTTCTTT.

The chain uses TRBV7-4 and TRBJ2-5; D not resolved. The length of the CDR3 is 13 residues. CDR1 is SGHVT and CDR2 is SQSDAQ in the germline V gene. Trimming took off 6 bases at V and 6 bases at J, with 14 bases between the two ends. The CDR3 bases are TGTGCCAGCAGAGTTGGAGCCCTACAGACCCAGTACTTC. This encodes CASRVGALQTQYF. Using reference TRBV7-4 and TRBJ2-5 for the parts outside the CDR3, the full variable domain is GAGVSQSPRYKVAKRGRDVALRCDSISGHVTLYWYRQTLGQGSEVLTYSQSDAQRDKSGRPSGRFSAERPERSVSTLKIQRTEQGDSAVYLCASRVGALQTQYFGPGTRLLVL.